These T cell receptor beta chains were read from a single sample in a study of blood T cell repertoires in COVID-19. The table came from immunoSEQ multiplex PCR; TCRdb's copy has only in-frame clones and leaves some out. Here the sample spans 50,000 to 65,000 clones, around 87% being singletons. Source material: peripheral blood. These receptors originate from a man aged 65 to 85 with acute or convalescent COVID-19. Both conserved end residues are trimmed from each CDR3. The D gene is left open where the match is weak.

J gene	D gene	V gene	CDR3 protein
TRBJ2-7	TRBD2	TRBV27	ASMIAGAPREQY
TRBJ2-2	NA	TRBV7-2	ASSLVQAREHRGAV
TRBJ2-1	NA	TRBV11-3	ASSLGLNEQF
TRBJ2-7	NA	TRBV29-1	SVVEIYEQY
TRBJ2-7	TRBD2	TRBV7-7	ASSRLAGASYEQY
TRBJ2-7	TRBD2	TRBV14	ASSQLAGGILYEQY
TRBJ2-7	NA	TRBV19	ASSLKFTALVEQY
TRBJ2-5	TRBD1	TRBV3-1/TRBV3-2	ASSQGGQGRETQY
TRBJ1-6	NA	TRBV5-4	ASSPGQYSPLH
TRBJ2-1	NA	TRBV27	ASSTGTPGPHSSYNEQF
TRBJ1-3	TRBD1	TRBV6-1	ASSWDRASGNTIY
TRBJ2-1	TRBD2	TRBV3-1/TRBV3-2	ASSPRAGVSYNEQF
TRBJ1-4	NA	TRBV5-1	ASSLGGAFSNEKLF
TRBJ1-6	NA	TRBV10-2	ASSEHTGYYNSPLH
TRBJ2-4	NA	TRBV7-2	ASNGGRGNIQY
TRBJ2-1	TRBD2	TRBV6-4	ASRASGGASNEQF
TRBJ1-1	NA	TRBV5-1	ASSEQGSWNTEAF
TRBJ2-2	NA	TRBV7-9	ASSLARVTGELF
TRBJ2-3	NA	TRBV6-4	ASSATGSTDTQY
TRBJ2-3	TRBD2	TRBV7-9	ASSLASGGTDTQY
TRBJ1-4	TRBD1	TRBV19	ASSGDRGIEKLF
TRBJ2-7	TRBD2	TRBV2	ASRGTSGSYEQY
TRBJ1-2	NA	TRBV6-2/TRBV6-3	ASSDGGFQSYGYT
TRBJ1-5	TRBD1	TRBV10-2	ASSEYWTGNKGNQPQH
TRBJ1-2	TRBD1	TRBV10-3	AISESGQEGYGYT
TRBJ1-1	NA	TRBV2	ASSDGGAHTEAF
TRBJ2-3	TRBD1	TRBV18	ASSLGTGDFTDTQY
TRBJ2-7	TRBD2	TRBV19	ASSMTGGSNYEQY
TRBJ2-2	NA	TRBV5-4	ASSLGRLADTGELF
TRBJ1-5	TRBD1	TRBV18	ASSPGTGGLQPQH
TRBJ2-1	TRBD1	TRBV6-6	ASTRDSYNEQF
TRBJ2-1	TRBD2	TRBV2	ASSEEGGIEQF
TRBJ2-1	NA	TRBV5-1	ASSLLQGSHNEQF
TRBJ2-3	NA	TRBV7-8	ASSLAGRGTDTQY
TRBJ1-1	NA	TRBV28	ASSPRGGRGAMEAF
TRBJ2-7	NA	TRBV5-6	ASSRQGPMSYEQY
TRBJ2-1	NA	TRBV2	ASRERAWGYNEQF
TRBJ2-1	TRBD2	TRBV6-2/TRBV6-3	ASSYPFWTSGNYNEQF
TRBJ2-3	TRBD2	TRBV6-5	ASQKTSGVLDTQY
TRBJ1-5	TRBD1	TRBV28	ASSLGTGLPSNQPQH
TRBJ1-2	TRBD1	TRBV5-6	ASSLNRGPYGYT
TRBJ2-5	NA	TRBV3-1/TRBV3-2	ASSQVTEETQY
TRBJ1-6	NA	TRBV10-1	ASSESWRAATLH
TRBJ1-5	NA	TRBV19	ASSPQGSGSNQPQH
TRBJ1-2	NA	TRBV5-1	ASPTGAYGYT
TRBJ2-5	TRBD1	TRBV7-7	ASSLEGQGPETQY
TRBJ2-3	TRBD2	TRBV5-1	ASSPRVAGGTDTQY
TRBJ1-6	NA	TRBV27	ASSLSIATLH
TRBJ2-3	TRBD2	TRBV2	ASRTPRGGTTDTQY
TRBJ1-2	NA	TRBV30	AWDVMSGYGYT
TRBJ1-6	NA	TRBV6-5	ASSYFMAGDSPLH
TRBJ2-7	TRBD1	TRBV27	ASSQYTGTGSKQY
TRBJ1-1	NA	TRBV19	ASSIGWDTEAF
TRBJ2-5	TRBD1	TRBV9	ASSAGGGETQY